This TCR beta chain was identified during a study of CD8+ T cells in alopecia areata. The sequencing template was cDNA reverse transcribed from extracted RNA. The protocol was immunoSEQ multiplex PCR, while the TCRdb copy is restricted to in-frame clones and leaves out a portion. The data hold about 150,000 clones, with roughly 50% observed a single time. The receptor was derived from a human donor in good health. The sequenced sample was CD4+ T cells sorted from blood.

The CDR3 loop reads CASSGGVEVMNGYTF. The DNA for the CDR3 is TGCGCCAGCAGCGGAGGGGTGGAGGTGATGAATGGCTACACCTTC. The chain uses TRBV5-1 and TRBJ1-2; tentative D call: TRBD1 (5 bases). Germline values: CDR1 SGHRS, CDR2 YFSETQ. The V and J ends lost 4 bases and 6 bases respectively, with 19 bases between them. The CDR3 length is 15 residues.